Detailed here is one T cell receptor beta chain. Its antigen is as yet unknown. In the same sample, other DNA sequences code for this CDR3. The data belong to a study of OX40 agonist ivuxolimab in advanced cancers. Study observations and caveats: Among the least clonally expanded were partial responders at 0.1-3.0 mg/kg.

Germline CDR1 is SQVTM and CDR2 is ANQGSEA. The CDR3 consists of 12 residues. V was shortened by 6 bases and J by 4 bases, with 12 bases between the two germline ends. Data came from immunoSEQ multiplex PCR; TCRdb stores just in-frame clones and leaves some out. Of about 100,000 clones in the sample, approximately 94% were seen once. This chain uses TRBV29-1 with TRBJ1-1, with D possibly being TRBD1 (5 bases). This TCR came from an adult with an advanced solid tumor such as melanoma, head and neck, liver or kidney cancer. This specimen was CD4+ or CD8+ T cells sorted from blood, taken in a trial of the OX40 agonist ivuxolimab. CDR3 DNA sequence: TGCAGCGTACCGGGGACCGGCACTGAAGCTTTCTTT. It is translated as CSVPGTGTEAFF.